This is a list of T cell receptor beta chains from one sample in a study of memory CD4+ T cells and cytomegalovirus serostatus. Only in-frame clones appear in the TCRdb table, and some are missing; sequencing was by immunoSEQ multiplex PCR. The sample has tens of thousands of clones, 82% seen once. The sample taken for sequencing was memory CD4+ T cells from blood. These receptor sequences come from an adult in good health and CMV-seronegative. Both conserved end residues are part of each CDR3. The D gene is left open where the match is weak. Clone size appears in some rows only: once, few, many, or a class for an expanded clone.

j_call,d_call,v_call,clone_size,cdr3_aa,cdr3_nt
TRBJ1-5,TRBD1,TRBV28,NA,CASEQGEQYQPQHF,TGTGCCAGTGAACAGGGGGAACAGTATCAGCCCCAGCATTTT
TRBJ1-1,NA,TRBV29-1,NA,CSVGYGGNTEAFF,TGCAGCGTTGGTTATGGAGGGAACACTGAAGCTTTCTTT
TRBJ2-1,TRBD2,TRBV5-4,NA,CASSVKTSGGGNEQFF,TGTGCCAGCAGCGTCAAGACTAGCGGGGGGGGCAATGAGCAGTTCTTC
TRBJ1-2,TRBD1,TRBV7-8,NA,CASSYGQGDGYTF,TGTGCCAGCAGCTATGGACAGGGGGATGGCTACACCTTC
TRBJ1-2,TRBD1,TRBV7-9,NA,CASSPGQNYGYTF,TGTGCCAGCAGCCCGGGACAGAACTATGGCTACACCTTC
TRBJ2-3,NA,TRBV7-6,once,CASSLGRAADTQYF,TGTGCCAGCAGCTTAGGTCGGGCCGCAGATACGCAGTATTTT
TRBJ1-6,TRBD1,TRBV5-4,NA,CASSLDRDSSPLHF,TGTGCCAGCAGCCTGGACAGGGACAGCTCACCCCTCCACTTT
TRBJ1-1,NA,TRBV5-6,NA,CASTDIQGIMNTEAFF,TGTGCCAGCACCGATATACAGGGAATAATGAACACTGAAGCTTTCTTT
TRBJ1-6,TRBD1,TRBV13,NA,CASSLGQGRNSYNSPLHF,TGTGCCAGCAGCTTAGGACAGGGGAGAAACTCCTATAATTCACCCCTCCACTTT
TRBJ1-2,TRBD1,TRBV4-3,once,CASSQDIQDRVYGYTF,TGCGCCAGCAGCCAAGATATCCAGGACAGGGTTTATGGCTACACCTTC
TRBJ1-2,NA,TRBV5-1,few,CASSSDPGSYGYTF,TGCGCCAGCAGCTCCGATCCCGGGTCCTATGGCTACACCTTC
TRBJ1-1,NA,TRBV2,NA,CASKDSNTEAFF,TGTGCCAGCAAAGACAGCAACACTGAAGCTTTCTTT
TRBJ1-4,TRBD1,TRBV6-5,NA,CASSYSTGSVEKLFF,TGTGCCAGCAGTTACTCGACAGGGTCGGTGGAAAAACTGTTTTTT
TRBJ1-1,TRBD1,TRBV7-2,NA,CASSWTGNTEAFF,TGTGCCAGCAGCTGGACAGGGAACACTGAAGCTTTCTTT
TRBJ2-7,NA,TRBV6-1,NA,CASLPGRASYEQYF,TGTGCCAGTCTTCCGGGACGGGCCTCCTACGAGCAGTACTTC
TRBJ1-2,NA,TRBV6-1,few,CASSTTRGEGYTF,TGTGCCAGCAGCACAACGCGGGGTGAGGGCTACACCTTC
TRBJ1-2,NA,TRBV7-2,NA,CASSLPGEDSWGYTF,TGTGCCAGCAGCTTACCAGGGGAGGATTCTTGGGGCTACACCTTC
TRBJ2-7,NA,TRBV7-2,NA,CASSSRGQKSSYEQYF,TGTGCCAGCAGCTCACGAGGACAGAAAAGCTCCTACGAGCAGTACTTC
TRBJ1-3,NA,TRBV5-1,NA,CASSLVGGGSGNTIYF,TGCGCCAGCAGTCTTGTTGGCGGGGGTAGTGGAAACACCATATATTTT
TRBJ1-1,NA,TRBV5-6,NA,CASSLVAGGGNTEAFF,TGTGCCAGCAGCTTGGTGGCCGGCGGGGGGAACACTGAAGCTTTCTTT
TRBJ2-5,NA,TRBV7-2,NA,CASSLVNRAQETQYF,TGTGCCAGCAGCTTAGTTAATCGCGCCCAAGAGACCCAGTACTTC
TRBJ1-2,NA,TRBV15,few,CATSRGGGYQDGYTF,TGTGCCACCAGCAGAGGAGGAGGGTATCAAGATGGCTACACCTTC
TRBJ2-7,NA,TRBV5-5,NA,CASSSSSGVLSYEQYF,TGTGCCAGCAGTTCGAGCTCAGGGGTTTTGTCCTACGAGCAGTACTTC
TRBJ2-7,NA,TRBV6-1,NA,CASRTRAGGGYEQYF,TGTGCCAGCAGGACCAGGGCCGGTGGTGGCTACGAGCAGTACTTC
TRBJ1-5,NA,TRBV7-4,NA,CASSLRQTYSNQPQHF,TGTGCCAGCAGCCTGAGACAGACATATAGCAATCAGCCCCAGCATTTT
TRBJ1-2,TRBD1,TRBV25-1,few,CASSGTGVNYGYTF,TGTGCCAGCAGTGGTACAGGGGTAAACTATGGCTACACCTTC
TRBJ1-2,NA,TRBV28,NA,CASSTDYGYTF,TGTGCCAGCAGTACGGACTATGGCTACACCTTC
TRBJ2-7,TRBD1,TRBV7-2,NA,CASSLAWGQGREQYF,TGTGCCAGCAGCTTAGCTTGGGGACAGGGGAGGGAGCAGTACTTC
TRBJ2-3,NA,TRBV29-1,NA,CSVAGAGTDTQYF,TGCAGCGTTGCGGGGGCCGGCACAGATACGCAGTATTTT
TRBJ2-2,TRBD2,TRBV9,NA,CASSPHSGGNTGELFF,TGTGCCAGCAGCCCCCATAGCGGGGGGAACACCGGGGAGCTGTTTTTT
TRBJ1-2,NA,TRBV5-1,few,CASSLEANYGYTF,TGCGCCAGCAGCTTGGAGGCTAACTATGGCTACACCTTC
TRBJ2-1,NA,TRBV5-5,NA,CASSPGPYNEQFF,TGTGCCAGCAGCCCGGGGCCCTACAATGAGCAGTTCTTC
TRBJ2-7,TRBD2,TRBV27,NA,CASSPSPSGSRSYEQYF,TGTGCCAGCAGTCCCTCTCCTAGCGGGTCCCGCTCCTACGAGCAGTACTTC
TRBJ1-1,NA,TRBV28,NA,CASSLTGTGSTEAFF,TGTGCCAGCAGTTTGACCGGGACGGGGAGCACTGAAGCTTTCTTT
TRBJ1-2,TRBD1,TRBV6-5,few,CASTRTGGFGYTF,TGTGCCAGCACCCGGACAGGGGGCTTCGGCTACACCTTC